The next 10 T cell receptor beta chains were all read from a single sample in a study of T-cell memory formation after mild COVID-19. From the 5' RACE reads, TCRdb called clonotypes with MiXCR, one entry per CDR3 protein. The data show roughly 320,000 distinct CDR3 sequences, approximately 27% seen once. Material: PBMCs or a T cell subset sorted from them (not recorded which). These receptors all stem from an adult woman who had mild COVID-19 (a few samples of this study predate the infection). Cell type and time point are not known.

The chain joins TRBV11-2 to TRBJ2-1; D remains ambiguous. Trimming stripped 2 bases from V and 6 bases from J, with 11 bases between. Looked up from germline, CDR1 is SGHAT and CDR2 is FQNNGV. The CDR3 is 14 residues long. In DNA, the CDR3 is TGTGCCAGCAGCTTATCAGATATCAGCAATGAGCAGTTCTTC. Amino acid sequence: CASSLSDISNEQFF. Supplemented by reference TRBV11-2 and TRBJ2-1, the full variable domain reads EAGVAQSPRYKIIEKRQSVAFWCNPISGHATLYWYQQILGQGPKLLIQFQNNGVVDDSQLPKDRFSAERLKGVDSTLKIQPAKLEDSAVYLCASSLSDISNEQFFGPGTRLTVL.

The chain uses TRBV5-1 and TRBJ1-1, with 9 bases fitting TRBD1. V shed 4 bases, J shed 4 bases, and the junction held 5 bases outside the gene matches. This CDR3 spans 14 amino acids. CDR1 and CDR2 (germline): SGHRS, YFSETQ. The CDR3 DNA reads TGCGCCAGCAGCCCTGGGACAGGGAGCACTGAAGCTTTCTTT. Translating gives CASSPGTGSTEAFF.

The CDR3 region has the DNA TGTGCCAGCAGCCCGGACGCCGCGTCTGCAGCACCCCTCCACTTT. It encodes CASSPDAASAAPLHF. This chain uses TRBV7-2 with TRBJ1-6; D remains unclear. The CDR3 covers 15 residues. V lost 5 bases and J lost 11, with 19 bases in between. Germline V CDR1 and CDR2: SGHTA, FQGNSA.

The chain joins TRBV9 to TRBJ2-2, with 8 bases identical to TRBD2. The V segment lost 4 bases and the J segment 5 bases; nucleotides outside the gene matches: 7. In germline, CDR1 is SGDLS, CDR2 YYNGEE. There are 15 residues in the CDR3. The CDR3 DNA reads as TGTGCCAGCAGCCCATCCGGGGGGGATACCGGGGAGCTGTTTTTT. It specifies CASSPSGGDTGELFF.

This clonotype was counted between two and nine times. V gene TRBV29-1 combines with J gene TRBJ2-7; 7 bases fit TRBD1. The CDR3 runs 12 residues. The V gene's germline CDR1 is SQVTM and CDR2 ANQGSEA. V was clipped by 6 bases and J by 3 bases; unmatched bases: 5. CDR3 in DNA: TGCAGCGTGAAGACAGGGAACTACGAGCAGTACTTC. It is translated as CSVKTGNYEQYF.

The rearrangement uses TRBV9 and TRBJ2-7; a weak D match, TRBD1 (6 bases). The V gene lost 4 bases and the J gene lost 2 bases, with 16 bases spanning the gap. The CDR3 is 15 amino acids. Germline assignment: CDR1 SGDLS and CDR2 YYNGEE. CDR3 in DNA: TGTGCCAGCAGCCCGAGCTCCGGGACACCCTACGAGCAGTACTTC. As protein: CASSPSSGTPYEQYF.

The chain uses TRBV19 and TRBJ2-7; D may be TRBD2 (6 bases). Germline CDR1 and CDR2: LNHDA and SQIVND (reference sequence). The CDR3 sequence is 14 residues long. V lost 6 bases to trimming and J lost 3 bases, with 15 bases between them. CDR3 amino acids: CASSPEGRLYEQYF. CDR3 sequence (DNA): TGTGCCAGTAGCCCGGAGGGGAGGCTCTACGAGCAGTACTTC.

This chain links TRBV30 with TRBJ1-3; 7 nucleotides align to TRBD1. The CDR3 extends over 13 amino acids. V dropped 4 bases and J dropped 3; count of bases not matched to a gene: 3. The germline V gene encodes CDR1 GTSNPN and CDR2 SVGIG (reference sequence). The CDR3 DNA reads as TGTGCCTGGAACAGGGGATATGGAAACACCATATATTTT. This gives the protein CAWNRGYGNTIYF.

V gene TRBV5-1 combines with J gene TRBJ2-1, with 9 positions matching TRBD2. CDR1 is SGHRS, CDR2 YFSETQ, per germline. Trimming took 4 bases from V and 6 from J; bases not matched to a gene: 11. The CDR3 is 16 residues long. CDR3 region: CASSDRVAGALNEQFF. The CDR3 DNA reads TGCGCCAGCAGCGATCGAGTAGCGGGAGCTCTCAATGAGCAGTTCTTC.

The chain is built from TRBV5-1 and TRBJ2-5; a weak D match, TRBD1 (6 bases). V was pared by 6 bases and J by 2 bases, with 14 bases between. Per the germline V gene, CDR1 is SGHRS and CDR2 is YFSETQ. The CDR3 contains 14 residues. CDR3 DNA: TGCGCCAGCACCTCACAGGGTAGGCAAGAGACCCAGTACTTC. This translates into CASTSQGRQETQYF.